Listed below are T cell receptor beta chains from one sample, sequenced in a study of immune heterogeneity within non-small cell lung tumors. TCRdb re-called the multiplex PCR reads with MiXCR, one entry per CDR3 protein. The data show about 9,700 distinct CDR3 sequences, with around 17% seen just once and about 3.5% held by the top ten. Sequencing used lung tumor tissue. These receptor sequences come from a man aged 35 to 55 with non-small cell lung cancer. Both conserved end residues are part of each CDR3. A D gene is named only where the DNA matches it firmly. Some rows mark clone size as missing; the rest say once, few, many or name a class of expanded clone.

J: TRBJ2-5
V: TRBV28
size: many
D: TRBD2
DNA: TGTGCCAGCAGTCCCCATAGCGGGAGGGCCAGGGAGACCCAGTACTTC
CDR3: CASSPHSGRARETQYF

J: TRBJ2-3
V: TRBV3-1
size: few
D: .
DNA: TGTGCCAGCAGCGCGACCAGCGGGTCAGATACGCAGTATTTT
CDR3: CASSATSGSDTQYF

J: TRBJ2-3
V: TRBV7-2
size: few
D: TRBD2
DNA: TGTGCCAGCAGCCCGGGACTAGCGGATCGTACAGATACGCAGTATTTT
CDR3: CASSPGLADRTDTQYF

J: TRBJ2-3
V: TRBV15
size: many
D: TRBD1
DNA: TGTGCCACCAGCAGAGGATCGGGGACAGCTAGCACAGATACGCAGTATTTT
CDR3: CATSRGSGTASTDTQYF

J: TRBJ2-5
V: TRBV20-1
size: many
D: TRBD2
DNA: TGCAGTGCTAGTCAATTCGGGACTAGACAAGAGACCCAGTACTTC
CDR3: CSASQFGTRQETQYF

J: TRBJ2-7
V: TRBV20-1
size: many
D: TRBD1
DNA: TGCAGTGCTCGACCCGCTTCTAAGACAGGGGGAGACGAGCAGTACTTC
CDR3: CSARPASKTGGDEQYF

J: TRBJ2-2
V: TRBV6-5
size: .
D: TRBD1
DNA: TGTGCCAGCAGTTACATGCAGGGGGCTGCGGGAACGGCCGGGGAGCTGTTTTTT
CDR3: CASSYMQGAAGTAGELFF

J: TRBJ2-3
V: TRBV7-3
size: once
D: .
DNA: TGTGCCATCAGCTTAGGGAGAGGGACAGATACGCAGTATTTT
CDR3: CAISLGRGTDTQYF

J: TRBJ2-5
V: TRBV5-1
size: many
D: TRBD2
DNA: TGCGCCAGCAGCTTGGCCGGGTTGGGAACTAGCGGGGTTTTCGAGACCCAGTACTTC
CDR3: CASSLAGLGTSGVFETQYF

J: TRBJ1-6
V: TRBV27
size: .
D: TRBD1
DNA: TGTGCCAGCAGTTTCCAATCGACAGGGTTCAATTCACCCCTCCACTTT
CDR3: CASSFQSTGFNSPLHF

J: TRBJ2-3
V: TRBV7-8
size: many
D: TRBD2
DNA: TGTGCCAGCAGCTTAAGGGCTAGCGGATCCACAGATACGCAGTATTTT
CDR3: CASSLRASGSTDTQYF

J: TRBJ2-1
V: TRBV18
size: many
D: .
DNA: TGTGCCAGCTCACCGACAGAGTACAATGAGCAGTTCTTC
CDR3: CASSPTEYNEQFF

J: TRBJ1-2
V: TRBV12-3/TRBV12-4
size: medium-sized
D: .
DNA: TGTGCCAGCAGTACAGGGACACTTAACTATGGCTACACCTTC
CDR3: CASSTGTLNYGYTF

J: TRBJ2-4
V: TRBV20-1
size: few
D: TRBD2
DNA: TGCAGTGCTAGAGATAGATATAGCGGGAGAGCCAAAAACATTAAGTACTTC
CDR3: CSARDRYSGRAKNIKYF

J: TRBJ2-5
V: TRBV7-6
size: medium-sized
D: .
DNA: TGTGCCAGCAGCAACGAGAAGGGGCCTCCCTACCCGGAGACCCAGTACTTC
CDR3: CASSNEKGPPYPETQYF

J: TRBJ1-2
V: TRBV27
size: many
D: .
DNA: TGTGCCAGCAGTTTCTCCGGGCAGGGTGCTGGCTACACCTTC
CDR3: CASSFSGQGAGYTF

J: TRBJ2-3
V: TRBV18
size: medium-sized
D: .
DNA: TGTGCCAGCTCGGAGTCGTATTCAGATACGCAGTATTTT
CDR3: CASSESYSDTQYF

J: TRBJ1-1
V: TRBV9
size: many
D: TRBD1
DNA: TGTGCCAGCAGCATAACAGGGGGCGCCTACACTGAAGCTTTCTTT
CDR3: CASSITGGAYTEAFF

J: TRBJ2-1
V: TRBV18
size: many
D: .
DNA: .
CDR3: CASSSGQQNNEQFF

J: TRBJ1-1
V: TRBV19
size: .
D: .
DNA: TGTGCCAGTAGTCCGACAGCGATTAACACTGAAGCTTTCTTT
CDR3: CASSPTAINTEAFF

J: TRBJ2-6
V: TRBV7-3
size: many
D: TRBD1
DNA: TGTGCCAGCAGCTCTTGGGACAGGGGGCTAGGGGCCAACGTCCTGACTTTC
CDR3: CASSSWDRGLGANVLTF

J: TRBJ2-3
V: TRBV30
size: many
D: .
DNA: TGTGCCTGGAGCGGACGGGGCGAAACAGATACGCAGTATTTT
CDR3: CAWSGRGETDTQYF

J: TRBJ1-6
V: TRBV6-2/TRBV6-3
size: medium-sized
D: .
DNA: TGTGCCTGCAGTTATGGGGGTTTGTCACCCCTCCACTTT
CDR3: CACSYGGLSPLHF

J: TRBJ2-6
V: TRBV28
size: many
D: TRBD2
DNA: TGTGCCAGCGGGAGGGGCAGCCACTCTGGGGCCAACGTCCTGACTTTC
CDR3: CASGRGSHSGANVLTF

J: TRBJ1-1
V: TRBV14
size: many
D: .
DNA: TGTGCCAGCAGCCAACTTGACCCGGGACCGCTTAGAACTGAAGCTTTCTTT
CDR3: CASSQLDPGPLRTEAFF

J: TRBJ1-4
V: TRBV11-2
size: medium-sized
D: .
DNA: TGTGCCAGCAGCTTAGGGGGAAAACTGTTTTTT
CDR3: CASSLGGKLFF

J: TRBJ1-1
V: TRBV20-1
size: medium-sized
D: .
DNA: TGCAGTGCTAGCCGGAACAGGAACACTGAAGCTTTCTTT
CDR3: CSASRNRNTEAFF

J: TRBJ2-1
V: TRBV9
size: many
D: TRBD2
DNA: TGTGCCAGCAGCGCGCTGGGGACTAGCGGGGGGCATAGCTCCTACAATGAGCAGTTCTTC
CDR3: CASSALGTSGGHSSYNEQFF

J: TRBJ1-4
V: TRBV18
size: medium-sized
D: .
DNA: TGTGCCAGCTCAGGGGATCAGGAAAAACTGTTTTTT
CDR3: CASSGDQEKLFF

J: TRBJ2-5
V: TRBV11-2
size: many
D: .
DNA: TGTGCCAGCAGCTTAACCCTTCAAGAGACCCAGTACTTC
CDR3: CASSLTLQETQYF

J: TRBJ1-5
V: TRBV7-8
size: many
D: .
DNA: TGTGCCAGCAGTTTAGGGGATCAGCCCCAGCATTTT
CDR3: CASSLGDQPQHF

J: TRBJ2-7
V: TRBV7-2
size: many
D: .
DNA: TGTGCCAGCAGCTTAGAAGTGTATCGGGGGGCGGACGAGCAGTACTTC
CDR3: CASSLEVYRGADEQYF

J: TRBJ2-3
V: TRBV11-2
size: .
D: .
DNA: TGTGCCAGTTCCGATCGGGGTGGCACAAATAAGCAGTATTTT
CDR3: CASSDRGGTNKQYF

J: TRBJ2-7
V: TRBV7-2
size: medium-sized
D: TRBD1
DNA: TGTGCCAGCAGCCCCCTGGGGCAGGGGGTCCACGAGCAGTACTTC
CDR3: CASSPLGQGVHEQYF

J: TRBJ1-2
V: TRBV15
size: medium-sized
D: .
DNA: TGTGCCACCAGCAGAGATGGGGGCTACACCTTC
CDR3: CATSRDGGYTF

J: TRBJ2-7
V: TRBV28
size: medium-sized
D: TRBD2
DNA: TGTGCCAGCAGTCCGCCGGGGGGACTTGGGGGCTACGAGCAGTACTTC
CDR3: CASSPPGGLGGYEQYF

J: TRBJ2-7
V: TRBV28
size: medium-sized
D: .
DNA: TGTGCCAGCGGGACATACTCCTACGAGCAGTACTTC
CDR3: CASGTYSYEQYF

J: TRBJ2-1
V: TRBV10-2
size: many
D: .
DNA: TGCGCCAGCACCAGCGGAAACTACAATGAGCAGTTCTTC
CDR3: CASTSGNYNEQFF